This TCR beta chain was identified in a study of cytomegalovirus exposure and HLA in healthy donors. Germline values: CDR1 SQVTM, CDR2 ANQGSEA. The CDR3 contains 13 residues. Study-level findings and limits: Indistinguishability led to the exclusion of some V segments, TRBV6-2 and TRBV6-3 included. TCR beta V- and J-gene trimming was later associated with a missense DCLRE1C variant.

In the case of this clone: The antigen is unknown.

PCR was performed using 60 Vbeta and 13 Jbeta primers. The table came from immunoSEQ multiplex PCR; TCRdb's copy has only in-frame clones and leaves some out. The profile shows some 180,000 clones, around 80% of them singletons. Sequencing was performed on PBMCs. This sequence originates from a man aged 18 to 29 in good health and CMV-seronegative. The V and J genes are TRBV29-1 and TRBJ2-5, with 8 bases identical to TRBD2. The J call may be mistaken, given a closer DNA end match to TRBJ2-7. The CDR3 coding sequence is TGCAGCGTTACCAGCGGGAGCTCCTACGAGCAGTACTTC. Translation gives CSVTSGSSYEQYF.